The clone carrying this T cell receptor (beta chain) showed up just a few times. Its antigen is not known. Diagnosis used clinical symptoms, serum thyroxine, TRAb, thyroid ultrasound and orbital computed tomography. This sample was included in a study of Graves' ophthalmopathy and Graves' hyperthyroidism. CDR1 and CDR2 (germline): SQVTM, ANQGSEA. V was pared by 8 bases and J by 6 bases, with 15 bases between. The CDR3 is 12 amino acids. Study-level findings and limits: Predictions made by the model for ophthalmopathy progression reached 70.59% sensitivity and approximately 72% specificity. The authors also found most expanded thyroid clonotypes above 0.001 frequency in blood.

Scientists amplified the TCR beta CDR3 regions from RNA transcripts. The first round was an RT-PCR with HTBI primers, and the second round was a multiplex PCR. One entry per CDR3 protein results from TCRdb running MiXCR on the multiplex PCR reads. The sample includes over a million distinct CDR3 sequences, about 40% of them seen just once. The sequence derives from an adult man with Graves' hyperthyroidism. The sample taken for sequencing was peripheral blood or thyroid tissue (not recorded which). The rearrangement links TRBV29-1 to TRBJ2-3; perhaps TRBD2 as D (5 bases). CDR3 coding DNA: TGCAGCCTCTTACTTCGGGGTGATACGCAGTATTTT. It yields the protein CSLLLRGDTQYF.